This TCR beta chain was retrieved from a study of Graves' ophthalmopathy and Graves' hyperthyroidism. Study results and caveats: Sensitivity reached approximately 88% and specificity roughly 76% for a 13-signature model separating ophthalmopathy from stable hyperthyroidism. In blood, most expanded thyroid clonotypes above 0.001 frequency were also detected.

The CDR3 loop spans 13 amino acids. Germline V gene sequence: CDR1 SGHRS, CDR2 YFSETQ. V was clipped by 5 bases and J by 1 base, with 9 bases between them. Amplifying from RNA transcripts, the study obtained TCR beta CDR3 regions. Amplification began with first-round RT-PCR using HTBI primers, then second-round multiplex PCR was performed. TCRdb itself ran the multiplex PCR reads through MiXCR, one entry per CDR3 protein. The sample yields 500,000 to 800,000 distinct CDR3 sequences, about 40% seen once. On this clonotype: The antigen remains unidentified.

The specimen sequenced was peripheral blood. The sequence came from an adult man with Graves' ophthalmopathy. This chain connects TRBV5-1 to TRBJ1-1; tentative D call: TRBD1 (5 bases). The CDR3 region is CASSGAGNTEAFF. The CDR3 DNA reads TGCGCCAGCAGTGGGGCAGGGAACACTGAAGCTTTCTTT. Full variable domain (missing parts from reference TRBV5-1 and TRBJ1-1): KAGVTQTPRYLIKTRGQQVTLSCSPISGHRSVSWYQQTPGQGLQFLFEYFSETQRNKGNFPGRFSGRQFSNSRSEMNVSTLELGDSALYLCASSGAGNTEAFFGQGTRLTVV.